These 25 T cell receptor beta chains originate from one sample sequenced in a study of tumor and adjacent non-tumor tissue in lung cancer. No cell sorting was done before RNA was extracted from the tissue. The library came from three nested PCR rounds adapted from ARM-PCR protocols. TCRdb used MiXCR to reprocess the multiplex PCR reads, holding one entry per CDR3 protein. The sample holds over 110,000 distinct CDR3 sequences, approximately 66% seen once. The sequencing input was lung tumor tissue. The source of these receptors is a man in his sixties with small cell lung cancer.

This clonotype was counted many times. The rearrangement links TRBV18 to TRBJ2-7; 7 bases line up with TRBD1. CDR1 and CDR2 from the germline V gene are KGHSH and LQKENI. V was pared by 3 bases and J by 1 base, with 3 bases of the junction left unmatched. This CDR3 contains 14 residues. DNA for the CDR3: TGTGCCAGCTCACCCGGGACAGCATCCTACGAGCAGTACTTC. Translation gives CASSPGTASYEQYF.

The V call is TRBV5-1, the J call TRBJ2-5; D gene uncertain. This CDR3 spans 15 amino acids. The germline CDR1 and CDR2 sequences are SGHRS and YFSETQ. V lost 1 base and J lost 2, with 12 bases in between. CDR3 nucleotides: TGCGCCAGCAGCTTGAGTTTGTATGGTCAAGAGACCCAGTACTTC. Protein sequence: CASSLSLYGQETQYF.

The rearrangement uses TRBV5-1 and TRBJ2-2, with D hard to call. V was pared by 1 base and J by 4 bases, with 5 bases between. The CDR3 consists of 13 residues. Germline values: CDR1 SGHRS, CDR2 YFSETQ. The DNA for the CDR3 is TGCGCCAGCAGCTTGAGTAGCACCGGGGAGCTGTTTTTT. Protein: CASSLSSTGELFF.

About this clonotype itself: One end of the junction does not line up with germline, which may come from a read error. The chain uses TRBV29-1 and TRBJ2-5; no clear D. Looked up from germline, CDR1 is SQVTM and CDR2 is ANQGSEA. This CDR3 is built from 12 residues. The CDR3 sequence is CSVEAFRETQYF. CDR3 sequence (DNA): TGCAGCGTTGAGGCGTTTCGAGAGACCCAGTATTTC. The variable domain in full, with the rest retrieved from reference TRBV29-1 and TRBJ2-5, is SAVISQKPSRDICQRGTSLTIQCQVDSQVTMMFWYRQQPGQSLTLIATANQGSEATYESGFVIDKFPISRPNLTFSTLTVSNMSPEDSSIYLCSVEAFRETQYFGPGTRLLVL.

This clonotype was detected many times. The rearrangement uses TRBV5-8 and TRBJ1-4; TRBD1 matches 9 bases. The germline gives CDR1 SGHTS, CDR2 YDEGEE. V shed 5 bases and J 8 bases; nucleotides not matched to a gene: 10. CDR3 length: 15 amino acids. Written as DNA, the CDR3 is TGTGCCAGCAGTCGCACAGGGGGCGCTGAGGAAAAACTGTTTTTT. Amino acid sequence: CASSRTGGAEEKLFF.

The rearrangement uses TRBV18 and TRBJ1-1; D is undetermined. Germline V CDR1 and CDR2: KGHSH, LQKENI. There are 14 residues in the CDR3. V lost 0 bases and J 0 bases, leaving 5 bases between the germline ends. As DNA, the CDR3 is TGTGCCAGCTCACCACCGAATATGAACACTGAAGCTTTCTTT. Protein product: CASSPPNMNTEAFF.

J is TRBJ2-2 and V is TRBV12-3 or TRBV12-4; TRBD2 matches 8 bases. J gave up 7 bases and V 6 bases, and 7 bases lay outside the gene matches. The CDR3 has 14 amino acids. CDR3 residues: CASRGTRVIGELFF. The CDR3 bases are TGTGCCAGCAGGGGGACTAGAGTCATCGGGGAGCTGTTTTTT.

This clonotype was recorded at least ten times. The V and J genes are TRBV5-5 and TRBJ2-3; tentative D call: TRBD2 (6 bases). Germline loops: CDR1 SGHKS, CDR2 YYEKEE (reference sequence). This CDR3 has 15 residues. Trimming cost V 2 bases and J 6 bases, with 16 bases left between them. CDR3 region: CASSFSAGLTDTQYF. CDR3 in DNA: TGTGCCAGCAGCTTTTCAGCGGGTCTGACCGATACGCAGTATTTT.

Worth noting for this clonotype: A junction end diverges from the germline sequence, so it may reflect a read error. The chain links TRBV20-1 to TRBJ2-4; possibly TRBD1 for D (6 bases). This CDR3 has 16 residues. CDR1 and CDR2 from the germline V gene are DFQATT and SNEGSKA (reference sequence). In DNA, the CDR3 is TGCAGTGCTGGGGGCGGTTTCGACCTAGCCAAAACCATTCAGTACTTC. It codes for CSAGGGFDLAKTIQYF.

The sample holds a few counts of this clonotype. This sequence joins TRBV6-1 and TRBJ2-7; 9 positions agree with TRBD2. CDR1 is MNHNS and CDR2 is SASEGT in the germline V gene. After removal of 7 bases from V and 6 bases from J, the junction contained 13 bases not matched to a gene. This CDR3 has 15 amino acids. This CDR3 reads CASKVGLTSGSEQYF. The CDR3 nucleotides read TGTGCCAGCAAAGTTGGGCTGACTAGCGGCTCCGAGCAGTACTTC.

This clonotype was counted between two and nine times. A read error may be the cause here, since a much bigger clone is one base away. This sequence joins TRBV11-2 and TRBJ2-3; TRBD1 is a possible D gene (6 bases). Looked up from germline, CDR1 is SGHAT and CDR2 is FQNNGV. The CDR3 runs 12 residues. This CDR3 is CTSSRTEDTQYF. The CDR3 nucleotides read TGTACCAGCAGCCGGACAGAAGATACGCAGTATTTT.

This clonotype has at least ten counts. The chain links TRBV6-1 to TRBJ2-3, with D hard to call. V was pared by 7 bases and J by 5 bases, with 10 bases between. There are 12 residues in the CDR3. In germline, CDR1 is MNHNS, CDR2 SASEGT. Here the CDR3 reads CASKVPLDTQYF. The DNA of the CDR3 is TGTGCCAGCAAGGTTCCGTTAGATACGCAGTATTTT.

Of note for this clonotype: Compared with germline, one end of the junction differs, possibly owing to a read error. The V gene is TRBV20-1, the J gene TRBJ2-1; 8 nucleotides align to TRBD2. The CDR3 runs 18 residues. Germline CDR1 and CDR2: DFQATT and SNEGSKA (reference sequence). The CDR3 DNA reads TGCAGTGCTAGAGATAGAATTAGAAGCGGGAGATTCTACGATGAGCAGTTCTTC. Translation: CSARDRIRSGRFYDEQFF.

This clonotype was counted only a few times. Just one base apart from a much larger clone, this may be a read error. The rearrangement joins TRBV10-3 to TRBJ2-3; D gene uncertain. CDR3 length equals 12 residues. Trimming stripped 7 bases from V and 0 bases from J, with 5 bases between. Germline V gives CDR1 ENHRY, CDR2 SYGVKD. For the CDR3, the DNA is TGTGCCATCAACGGGAGCACAGATACGCAGTATTTT. Its protein product is CAINGSTDTQYF.

This clonotype was observed a few times. The chain uses TRBV12-5 and TRBJ1-1; tentatively, D is TRBD1 (6 bases). V was cut by 2 bases and J by 6 bases, with 19 bases left in between. Germline V gives CDR1 LGHNT, CDR2 FRNRAP. The CDR3 consists of 16 residues. CDR3 sequence (DNA): TGTGCTAGTGGTTTGTCCAACGTAGGACAGAGGGCTGAAGCTTTCTTT. Translation: CASGLSNVGQRAEAFF.

A remark on this clonotype: Lacking the conserved final phenylalanine or tryptophan, this CDR3 likely reflects a read error. CDR3 in amino acids: CASRRNEPQHL. The CDR3 DNA is TGTGCCAGCAGGAGGAATGAGCCCCAGCATCTT. V usage is TRBV28 and J usage is TRBJ1-5; D is ambiguous. Looked up from germline, CDR1 is MDHEN and CDR2 is SYDVKM. This CDR3 comprises 11 residues. The V gene lost 6 bases and the J gene lost 8 bases, with 8 bases spanning the gap.

Points on this clonotype: The junction does not match germline at one end; this may be a read error. CDR3 sequence (DNA): TGTGCCAGCAGGTCTCCGACTAGCGGGGCCTATAATGAGCAGTTCTTC. Translation: CASRSPTSGAYNEQFF. The chain joins TRBV6-5 to TRBJ2-1, with 11 nucleotides matching TRBD2. Germline V gene lookup returns CDR1 MNHEY and CDR2 SVGAGI. CDR3 length: 16 amino acids.

This clonotype was seen more than once but under ten times. The DNA for the CDR3 is TGCGCCAGCAGCAAGGACAGGGTCCAAGAGACCCAGTACTTC. It translates to CASSKDRVQETQYF. The chain has TRBV5-1 and TRBJ2-5; 8 bases line up with TRBD1. Trimming cost V 4 bases and J 1 base; bases outside gene matches: 3. CDR1 is SGHRS, CDR2 YFSETQ, per germline. The CDR3 contains 14 residues.

As for this clonotype: At one boundary the junction diverges from the germline segment, which might be a read error. The chain employs TRBV11-2 and TRBJ2-5; 7 positions match TRBD2. The CDR3 consists of 17 residues. Germline V gives CDR1 SGHAT, CDR2 FQNNGV. DNA of the CDR3: TGTGCCAGCAGCCCGCCGGTACAGCTAGCGGTAGGCGAGACCCTGTACTTC. It yields the protein CASSPPVQLAVGETLYF. Full variable domain (outside the CDR3, taken from reference TRBV11-2 and TRBJ2-5): EAGVAQSPRYKIIEKRQSVAFWCNPISGHATLYWYQQILGQGPKLLIQFQNNGVVDDSQLPKDRFSAERLKGVDSTLKIQPAKLEDSAVYLCASSPPVQLAVGETLYFGPGTRLLVL.

In this sample, this clonotype turned up many times. The rearrangement uses TRBV6-1 and TRBJ2-3; D is unresolved. Germline lookup yields CDR1 MNHNS and CDR2 SASEGT. The CDR3 is 12 residues long. V lost 3 bases, J lost 2 bases, and 3 bases lay in between. CDR3: CASSDSTDTQYF. The CDR3 nucleotides read TGTGCCAGCAGTGATTCCACAGATACGCAGTATTTT.

The chain carries TRBV4-2 and TRBJ2-1; D unclear. Germline CDR1 is LGHNA and CDR2 is YNFKEQ. The CDR3 totals 14 residues. V was shortened by 0 bases and J by 4 bases, with 7 bases between the two germline ends. CDR3 sequence reads: CASSQDVAYNEQFF. The CDR3 DNA follows: TGTGCCAGCAGCCAAGATGTGGCTTACAATGAGCAGTTCTTC.

The chain is built from TRBV11-3 and TRBJ2-1; D gene ambiguous. In germline, CDR1 is SGHNT, CDR2 YENEEA. The CDR3 totals 16 residues. V dropped 4 bases and J dropped 6 bases, with 19 bases sitting between them. This CDR3 is CASSSASESQPNEQFF. For the CDR3, the DNA is TGTGCCAGCAGCTCAGCGTCGGAGAGTCAGCCCAATGAGCAGTTCTTC.

This clonotype was seen a handful of times. CDR3 nucleotide sequence: TGCGCCAGCAGTGAGACTAGCGGGCGCACCGGGGAGCTGTTTTTT. Protein: CASSETSGRTGELFF. The chain combines TRBV10-2 with TRBJ2-2; 9 bases are a match to TRBD2. Germline CDR1 and CDR2: WSHSY and SAAADI. The J segment lost 4 bases and the V segment lost 2 bases, leaving 2 bases of the junction unmatched. This CDR3 is 15 amino acids long.

This clonotype was recorded a few times. This chain uses TRBV4-1 with TRBJ1-2, with a tentative D call TRBD1 (5 bases). Germline V lookup: CDR1 MGHRA, CDR2 YSYEKL. The length of the CDR3 is 13 residues. The V and J ends lost 4 bases and 6 bases respectively, with 12 bases between them. For the CDR3, the DNA is TGCGCCAGCAGCCCGGCAGGGTGGCATGGCTACACCTTC. Its translation is CASSPAGWHGYTF.

In regard to this clonotype: At one end, the junction sequence differs from germline, possibly due to a read error. This sequence joins TRBV4-2 and TRBJ2-3; tentative D call: TRBD2 (6 bases). This CDR3 is built from 21 residues. Germline V gene data show CDR1 as LGHNA and CDR2 as YNFKEQ. CDR3 nucleotides: TGTGCCAGCAGTCAAGATGTCAAGACTAGTGGGTACGCCCGAGACCCAGATACGCAGTATTTT. Residues: CASSQDVKTSGYARDPDTQYF.